This T cell receptor (beta chain) was profiled in a study of T cell responses to AZD1222 COVID-19 vaccine. Notes on this clone: What it binds is unknown.

Study-wide results and limits: With dominance at 160-218 and 743-854, vaccine-associated CD4 TCRs spanned spike.

The CDR3 contains 15 residues. Germline V lookup: CDR1 SGHTA, CDR2 FQGNSA. The V segment lost 5 bases and the J segment 3 bases; nucleotides outside the gene matches: 3. Profiling relied on immunoSEQ multiplex PCR, and the TCRdb table lists in-frame clones only, not all of them. The table includes 110,000 or so clones, roughly nine tenths detected once. This clonotype originated in an adult in good health. The chain joins TRBV7-2 to TRBJ2-7; 14 bases are a match to TRBD2. Source: peripheral blood, taken on day 0 of AZD1222 vaccination. CDR3 nucleotides: TGTGCCAGCAGCCCCGGACTAGCGGGAGGCTACGAGCAGTACTTC. This sequence encodes CASSPGLAGGYEQYF.